These 18 T cell receptor beta chains came from one sample sequenced in a study of T cell clonality in common variable immunodeficiency. Using immunoSEQ multiplex PCR, the repertoire was profiled, and TCRdb retains in-frame clones only, with some absent. The sample is made up of approximately 75,000 clones, none counted only once. Material: peripheral blood mononuclear cells. The receptors originated from a person aged 18 to 75 in good health.

This clone was seen many times. One end of the junction fails to match germline, which may point to a read error. The observed sequence ends 3 residues before the CDR3 terminus, with the missing tail filled in from the germline J gene. This rearrangement joins TRBV4-2 to TRBJ2-3; 10 positions agree with TRBD2. CDR3 length equals 17 residues. Germline loops: CDR1 LGHNA, CDR2 YNFKEQ. Partial CDR3 DNA: TGCGCCAGCAGCCAAGAATTAGCGGGAGGAATCTTGAAGACG. Translation: CASSQELAGGILKT. The full CDR3 is CASSQELAGGILKTQYF.

This clone has ten or more counts. The read ends 3 residues early relative to the CDR3; the germline J gene fills the gap. The V gene is TRBV6-1, the J gene TRBJ1-2, with D tentatively TRBD1 (5 bases). Germline CDR1 and CDR2: MNHNS and SASEGT. V lost 0 bases, J lost 7 bases, and 12 bases lay in between. The CDR3 is made up of 14 amino acids. CDR3 protein: CASSEAPGGSGYTF. Incomplete CDR3 DNA: TGTGCCAGCAGTGAAGCGCCGGGGGGGTCTGGC.

This clone was seen ten or more times. The CDR3 end falls 3 residues outside the read, so it is completed with the germline J gene. The chain joins TRBV20-1 to TRBJ2-5; 8 positions agree with TRBD1. With 4 bases clipped from V and 1 base from J, the junction kept 8 bases outside the gene matches. CDR1 and CDR2 from the germline V gene are DFQATT and SNEGSKA (reference sequence). The CDR3 covers 15 residues. Partial CDR3 DNA: TGCAGTGCTACTGGACAGGGAGGCAGCCAAGAGACC. Its translation: CSATGQGGSQET. The entire CDR3 is CSATGQGGSQETQYF.

This clone was recorded at least ten times. The sequence runs out 3 residues before the end of the CDR3; the remainder is reconstructed from the germline J gene. The J gene is TRBJ2-1, the V gene TRBV7-2; 10 nucleotides align to TRBD2. CDR1 and CDR2 (germline): SGHTA, FQGNSA. Trimming at V came to 4 bases and at J to 8 bases, leaving 8 bases not matched to a gene. The CDR3 has 15 residues. CDR3 sequence: CASSSRASGSYEQFF. CDR3 bases read: TGTGCCAGCAGCTCCCGAGCTAGCGGGAGCTATGAG. Full variable domain (outside the CDR3, taken from reference TRBV7-2 and TRBJ2-1): GAGVSQSPSNKVTEKGKDVELRCDPISGHTALYWYRQSLGQGLEFLIYFQGNSAPDKSGLPSDRFSAERTGGSVSTLTIQRTQQEDSAVYLCASSSRASGSYEQFFGPGTRLTVL.

At least ten counts were recorded for this clone. The observed sequence ends 3 residues before the CDR3 terminus, with the missing tail filled in from the germline J gene. The chain links TRBV12-3 or TRBV12-4 to TRBJ2-4; 7 bases align to TRBD1. The J segment lost 3 bases and the V segment lost 5 bases, leaving 1 base of the junction unmatched. This CDR3 is built from 13 residues. The covered CDR3 bases are TGTGCCAGCAGTACAGGGGTCAAAAACATT. Its protein is CASSTGVKNI. In full, the CDR3 reads CASSTGVKNIQYF.

This clone came up many times. The sequence runs out 3 residues before the end of the CDR3; the remainder is reconstructed from the germline J gene. V usage is TRBV6-9 and J usage is TRBJ2-7; 9 nucleotides agree with TRBD1. The CDR3 spans 15 residues. In germline, CDR1 is MNHGY, CDR2 SVAAGI. The junction had 8 bases not matched to a gene; V was cut back by 5 bases and J by 3 bases. The covered CDR3 bases are TGTGCCAGCAGTCGTTTCCGGGACAGGGTCTACGAG. Its protein is CASSRFRDRVYE. The full CDR3 sequence reads CASSRFRDRVYEQYF.

This clone was seen repeatedly, ten times or more. Read data end 3 residues before the CDR3 end; the end is taken from the germline J gene. This chain connects TRBV19 to TRBJ1-1; D is ambiguous. Germline CDR1 is LNHDA and CDR2 is SQIVND (reference sequence). The CDR3 is made up of 11 amino acids. V dropped 5 bases and J dropped 3 bases, with 4 bases sitting between them. CDR3 residues: CASSADTEAFF. CDR3 DNA, as far as it was read: TGTGCCAGTAGTGCGGACACTGAA.

This clone has a count of ten or more. Coverage ceases 3 residues before the CDR3 finishes, and the germline J gene fills in the end. The rearrangement links TRBV7-9 to TRBJ2-1, with 13 nucleotides matching TRBD2. Germline V gene sequence: CDR1 SEHNR, CDR2 FQNEAQ (reference sequence). V gave up 4 bases and J gave up 6 bases; unmatched junction bases: 3. The length of the CDR3 is 15 residues. CDR3 DNA, as far as it was read: TGTGCCAGCAGCTCCGGGACTAGCGGGACCAATGAG. Amino acid sequence: CASSSGTSGTNE. The CDR3 in its entirety is CASSSGTSGTNEQFF.

This clone was recorded at least ten times. The CDR3 goes on 3 residues after the read ends, and that part is filled in from the germline J gene. The rearrangement uses TRBV7-2 and TRBJ1-6, with D possibly TRBD1 on 6 matching bases. The V end was cut by 1 base, the J end by 8 bases, with 9 bases between. The CDR3 is 14 amino acids. The germline V gene encodes CDR1 SGHTA and CDR2 FQGNSA. Partial CDR3 DNA: TGTGCCAGCAGCTTAGGGCCAGGGGATTCACCC. This gives the protein CASSLGPGDSP. The CDR3 in full is CASSLGPGDSPLHF.

The table lists this clone with many counts. The read finishes 3 residues shy of the CDR3 end, and the germline J gene is used to complete it. The gene calls are TRBV12-5 and TRBJ2-5; possible D gene TRBD2, 7 bases. The V gene's germline CDR1 is LGHNT and CDR2 FRNRAP. The CDR3 loop spans 13 amino acids. Trimming took off 6 bases at V and 5 bases at J, with 13 bases between the two ends. CDR3 amino acids: CASGPRGGETQYF. CDR3 DNA, as far as it was read: TGTGCTAGTGGCCCTAGGGGGGGGGAGACC.

This clone appeared many times. The read terminates 3 residues before the CDR3 end, so the remaining end is supplied by the germline J gene. The rearrangement uses TRBV20-1 and TRBJ1-2; 9 bases are shared with TRBD1. After removal of 7 bases from V and 6 bases from J, the junction contained 3 bases not matched to a gene. The CDR3 sequence is 11 residues long. In germline, CDR1 is DFQATT, CDR2 SNEGSKA (reference sequence). The CDR3 region is CSVWDRDGYTF. CDR3 DNA, as far as it was read: TGCAGTGTTTGGGACAGGGATGGC.

This clone was counted many times. The CDR3 goes on 3 residues after the read ends, and that part is filled in from the germline J gene. This chain joins TRBV7-9 and TRBJ2-7; possibly TRBD1 for D (6 bases). Germline CDR1 is SEHNR and CDR2 is FQNEAQ (reference sequence). Trimming took off 1 base at V and 4 bases at J, with 14 bases between the two ends. The CDR3 extends over 15 amino acids. The CDR3 reads CASSLVTGQSYEQYF. Partial CDR3 DNA: TGTGCCAGCAGCTTAGTGACGGGACAATCATACGAG.

This clone occurred many times. The read falls 3 residues short of the CDR3 end, and the missing part is taken from the germline J gene. V usage is TRBV29-1 and J usage is TRBJ1-1, with 7 bases identical to TRBD1. CDR3 length equals 11 residues. CDR1 and CDR2 from the germline V gene are SQVTM and ANQGSEA. J lost 6 bases, V lost 7 bases, and 5 bases had no gene match. CDR3 DNA (partial): TGCAGCGCGAGCCAGGGGGCTGAA. This translates into CSASQGAE. The CDR3 in full is CSASQGAEAFF.

In its sample, this clone ranks as medium-sized. The CDR3 is cut off 3 residues early in the read; its end comes from the germline J gene. The chain employs TRBV20-1 and TRBJ1-5; 8 bases map to TRBD1. The V and J ends lost 0 bases and 5 bases, in that order; junction bases with no gene match: 6. The CDR3 extends over 15 amino acids. CDR1 is DFQATT, CDR2 SNEGSKA, per germline (reference sequence). The part of the CDR3 DNA that was read is TGCAGTGCTAGAGACCCGGGACAGGATCATCAGCCC. This gives the protein CSARDPGQDHQP. The whole CDR3 sequence is CSARDPGQDHQPQHF.

This clone was picked up many times. The CDR3 is cut off 3 residues early in the read; its end comes from the germline J gene. The rearrangement links TRBV11-3 to TRBJ2-1; no clear D. V lost 1 base, J lost 9 bases, and 10 bases lay in between. The germline CDR1 and CDR2 sequences are SGHNT and YENEEA. This CDR3 region has 13 residues. The CDR3 loop reads CASSLVETGEQFF. The CDR3 DNA, read in part, is TGTGCCAGCAGCTTAGTGGAAACGGGTGAG. Variable domain in full (rest from reference TRBV11-3 and TRBJ2-1): EAGVVQSPRYKIIEKKQPVAFWCNPISGHNTLYWYLQNLGQGPELLIRYENEEAVDDSQLPKDRFSAERLKGVDSTLKIQPAELGDSAVYLCASSLVETGEQFFGPGTRLTVL.

Ten or more counts support this clone. The sequenced fragment ends 3 residues before the CDR3 boundary, so the rest is inferred from the germline J gene. The chain carries TRBV5-4 and TRBJ2-5; D is undetermined. CDR3 length equals 14 residues. Deletions cut 3 bases from V and 5 bases from J, with 14 bases between. Germline V gene sequence: CDR1 SGHNT, CDR2 YYREEE (reference sequence). The CDR3 reads CASSSNTEYETQYF. The sequenced CDR3 bases are TGTGCCAGCAGCTCTAACACAGAGTATGAGACC.

This clone was seen many times. The CDR3 is cut off 3 residues early in the read; its end comes from the germline J gene. This rearrangement joins TRBV6-1 to TRBJ1-5; 10 bases match TRBD1. Germline CDR1 MNHNS, CDR2 SASEGT. The J segment lost 6 bases and the V segment lost 4 bases, leaving 9 bases of the junction unmatched. This CDR3 has 16 amino acids. The CDR3 region is CASSAWTGGSTQPQHF. The DNA read from the CDR3 is TGTGCCAGCAGTGCTTGGACAGGGGGATCCACTCAGCCC.

This clone was seen ten or more times. Compared with germline, one end of the junction differs, possibly owing to a read error. The CDR3 end falls 3 residues outside the read, so it is completed with the germline J gene. The sample has other DNA sequences that encode this CDR3 too. V gene TRBV4-2 combines with J gene TRBJ2-5, with D maybe TRBD2 (5 bases). The CDR3 runs 14 residues. Germline CDR1 LGHNA, CDR2 YNFKEQ. The CDR3 DNA, read in part, is TGCGCCAGCAGCCAAGATACTAGTCGGGAGACC. Translating gives CASSQDTSRET. The full CDR3 is CASSQDTSRETQYF.